The rows below give T cell receptor beta chains drawn from one sample of a study of vaccination effects on CD4 cells after COVID-19. For these TCRs, the target antigens are not known. Sequencing was performed with immunoSEQ multiplex PCR; in TCRdb, only in-frame clones are kept and a portion is missing. The table lists 40,000 or so clones, roughly four fifths of them singletons, with approximately 29% in the top ten. The sample was CD4+ T cells from PBMCs cultured with a peptide pool, taken before COVID-19 vaccination. The receptors here all came from a human donor who had a prior SARS-CoV-2 infection. The CDR3 runs from the conserved cysteine through the conserved F or W. A D gene is named only where the DNA matches it firmly. Some rows mark clone size as missing; the rest say once, few, many or name a class of expanded clone.

CDR3 length: 17
J gene: TRBJ1-5
V gene: TRBV7-7
D gene: -
clone size: few
CDR3 protein: CASSSSVRRYSNQPQHF
CDR3 DNA: TGTGCTAGCAGCTCCTCGGTCAGGCGCTATAGCAATCAGCCCCAGCATTTT

CDR3 length: 13
J gene: TRBJ2-1
V gene: TRBV18
D gene: -
clone size: -
CDR3 protein: CASSPNLFNEQFF
CDR3 DNA: TGTGCCAGCTCACCTAACCTCTTCAATGAGCAGTTCTTC

CDR3 length: 15
J gene: TRBJ2-7
V gene: TRBV11-3
D gene: -
clone size: -
CDR3 protein: CASSLGGDSSYEQYF
CDR3 DNA: TGTGCCAGCAGCTTAGGCGGGGATAGCTCCTACGAGCAGTACTTC

CDR3 length: 15
J gene: TRBJ1-1
V gene: TRBV5-4
D gene: -
clone size: -
CDR3 protein: CASSTTQDGNTEAFF
CDR3 DNA: TGTGCCAGCAGCACTACACAGGATGGGAACACTGAAGCTTTCTTT

CDR3 length: 16
J gene: TRBJ2-7
V gene: TRBV11-1
D gene: TRBD2
clone size: once
CDR3 protein: CASSFLGTSASYEQYF
CDR3 DNA: TGTGCCAGCAGCTTCCTCGGGACTAGCGCCTCCTACGAGCAGTACTTC

CDR3 length: 14
J gene: TRBJ1-2
V gene: TRBV19
D gene: -
clone size: -
CDR3 protein: CASSIGPLARGYTF
CDR3 DNA: TGTGCCAGTAGTATAGGACCACTGGCGAGAGGCTACACCTTC

CDR3 length: 14
J gene: TRBJ2-3
V gene: TRBV11-3
D gene: -
clone size: -
CDR3 protein: CASSLDPQVTTQYF
CDR3 DNA: TGTGCCAGCAGCTTAGATCCGCAGGTGACCACGCAGTATTTT

CDR3 length: 15
J gene: TRBJ1-3
V gene: TRBV18
D gene: -
clone size: -
CDR3 protein: CASSARGIRGNTIYF
CDR3 DNA: TGTGCCAGCTCAGCTAGGGGGATCCGTGGAAACACCATATATTTT

CDR3 length: 17
J gene: TRBJ2-3
V gene: TRBV3-1/TRBV3-2
D gene: TRBD2
clone size: -
CDR3 protein: CASSPTSTSGNTDTQYF
CDR3 DNA: TGTGCCAGCAGCCCTACATCGACTAGCGGGAACACAGATACGCAGTATTTT

CDR3 length: 13
J gene: TRBJ1-1
V gene: TRBV7-9
D gene: -
clone size: once
CDR3 protein: CASSSPPNTEAFF
CDR3 DNA: TGTGCCAGCAGCTCCCCACCGAACACTGAAGCTTTCTTT

CDR3 length: 16
J gene: TRBJ2-3
V gene: TRBV18
D gene: -
clone size: -
CDR3 protein: CASSHSGALSTDTQYF
CDR3 DNA: TGTGCCAGCTCACACAGCGGCGCCCTTAGCACAGATACGCAGTATTTT

CDR3 length: 14
J gene: TRBJ2-7
V gene: TRBV6-2/TRBV6-3
D gene: -
clone size: -
CDR3 protein: CASSYRVVDYEQYF
CDR3 DNA: TGTGCCAGCAGTTACCGGGTTGTCGACTACGAGCAGTACTTC

CDR3 length: 16
J gene: TRBJ1-5
V gene: TRBV5-3
D gene: TRBD1
clone size: -
CDR3 protein: CARSAGTGALNQPQHF
CDR3 DNA: TGTGCCAGAAGCGCCGGGACAGGGGCCCTCAATCAGCCCCAGCATTTT

CDR3 length: 15
J gene: TRBJ1-5
V gene: TRBV5-8
D gene: TRBD1
clone size: large
CDR3 protein: CASSLGQGRYQPQHF
CDR3 DNA: TGTGCCAGCAGCTTGGGACAGGGGCGTTATCAGCCCCAGCATTTT

CDR3 length: 17
J gene: TRBJ1-6
V gene: TRBV4-1
D gene: -
clone size: few
CDR3 protein: CASSQKKSSSYNSPLHF
CDR3 DNA: TGCGCCAGCAGCCAGAAGAAGTCGAGCTCCTATAATTCACCCCTCCACTTT

CDR3 length: 13
J gene: TRBJ1-6
V gene: TRBV30
D gene: -
clone size: few
CDR3 protein: CAWSTWRLSPLHF
CDR3 DNA: TGTGCCTGGAGTACCTGGCGACTCTCACCCCTCCACTTT